The source of this T cell receptor (beta chain) is a study of CD8+ T cells in alopecia areata. The CDR3 consists of 12 residues. V was shortened by 3 bases and J by 7 bases, with 9 bases between the two germline ends. Germline CDR1 reads GTSNPN; CDR2 reads SVGIG (reference sequence). Reverse transcription of extracted RNA yielded cDNA, which provided the sequencing template. Libraries were prepared by immunoSEQ multiplex PCR; TCRdb keeps only in-frame clonotypes and omits some of them. The table has about 130,000 clones, roughly 50% seen once. Treatment indicated: oral pan-JAK inhibitor, 5-10 mg twice daily.

This TCR was sampled from a human donor with alopecia areata. The rearrangement joins TRBV30 to TRBJ2-2, with D perhaps TRBD1 (5 bases). The material was CD8+ T cells sorted from blood, obtained at week 4, from a patient treated with tofacitinib. The CDR3 DNA is TGTGCCTGGAGCGAAGGGGTCGGGGAGCTGTTTTTT. Its protein product is CAWSEGVGELFF.